This is a list of T cell receptor beta chains from one sample in a study of T cell responses to AZD1222 COVID-19 vaccine. The table came from immunoSEQ multiplex PCR; TCRdb's copy has only in-frame clones and leaves some out. The sample yields 180,000 or so clones, approximately 95% seen once. The source material was peripheral blood, sampled on day 0 of AZD1222 vaccination. These TCRs come from an adult in good health. The conserved cysteine and the conserved F or W are not part of the CDR3 here. Fields, in order: V gene, CDR3 length, CDR3 protein.

v_gene: TRBV20-1
len: 11
CDR3aa: SASLGIRYGYT

v_gene: TRBV5-1
len: 14
CDR3aa: ASSDRDRGFSYEQY

v_gene: TRBV3-1/TRBV3-2
len: 15
CDR3aa: ASSSAGTGGRIAEAF

v_gene: TRBV2
len: 12
CDR3aa: ASSPRRGSQPQH

v_gene: TRBV5-4
len: 13
CDR3aa: ASSFGGGEYNEQF

v_gene: TRBV14
len: 12
CDR3aa: ASSQVTEKYEQY

v_gene: TRBV7-9
len: 12
CDR3aa: ASSPRGGNTEAF

v_gene: TRBV7-9
len: 9
CDR3aa: ASSLFNEQF

v_gene: TRBV30
len: 10
CDR3aa: AWRVDRDEQY

v_gene: TRBV30
len: 17
CDR3aa: AWSVEVLGREGSYYGYT

v_gene: TRBV11-2
len: 16
CDR3aa: ASSLEGWREGRTDEQF

v_gene: TRBV3-1/TRBV3-2
len: 16
CDR3aa: ASSRGRGRPVTQDTQY

v_gene: TRBV5-1
len: 13
CDR3aa: ASSVFGTPNTEAF

v_gene: TRBV5-1
len: 13
CDR3aa: ASSKGSLSTDTQY

v_gene: TRBV28
len: 11
CDR3aa: ASSRQVNYGYT

v_gene: TRBV10-3
len: 12
CDR3aa: AISESPGAHEQY

v_gene: TRBV7-9
len: 13
CDR3aa: ASSLGQATLYGYT

v_gene: TRBV29-1
len: 11
CDR3aa: SVLAGGQNEQF

v_gene: TRBV5-1
len: 12
CDR3aa: ASNTGTGTKTQY